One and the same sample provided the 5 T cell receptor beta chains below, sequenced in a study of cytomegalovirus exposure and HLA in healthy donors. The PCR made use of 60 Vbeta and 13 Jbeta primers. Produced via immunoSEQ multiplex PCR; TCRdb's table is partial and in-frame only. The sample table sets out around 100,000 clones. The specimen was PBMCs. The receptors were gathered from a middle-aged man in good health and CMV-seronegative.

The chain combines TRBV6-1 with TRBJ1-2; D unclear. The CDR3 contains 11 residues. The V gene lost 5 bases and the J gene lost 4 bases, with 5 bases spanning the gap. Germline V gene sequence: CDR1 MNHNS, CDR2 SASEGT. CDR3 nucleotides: TGTGCCAGCAGTTCCAGCTATGGCTACACCTTC. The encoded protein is CASSSSYGYTF.

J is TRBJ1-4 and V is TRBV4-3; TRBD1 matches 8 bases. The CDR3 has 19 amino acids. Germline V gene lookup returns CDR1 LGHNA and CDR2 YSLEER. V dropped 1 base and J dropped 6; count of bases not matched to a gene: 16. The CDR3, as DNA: TGCGCCAGCAGCCAAGCCCTTAATCCCTACAGGGGGGTTGATGAAAAACTGTTTTTT. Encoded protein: CASSQALNPYRGVDEKLFF.

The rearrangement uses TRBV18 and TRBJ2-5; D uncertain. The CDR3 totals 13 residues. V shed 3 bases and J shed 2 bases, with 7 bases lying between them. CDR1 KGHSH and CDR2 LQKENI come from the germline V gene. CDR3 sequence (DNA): TGTGCCAGCTCACCTTTCTTACAAGAGACCCAGTACTTC. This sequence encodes CASSPFLQETQYF.

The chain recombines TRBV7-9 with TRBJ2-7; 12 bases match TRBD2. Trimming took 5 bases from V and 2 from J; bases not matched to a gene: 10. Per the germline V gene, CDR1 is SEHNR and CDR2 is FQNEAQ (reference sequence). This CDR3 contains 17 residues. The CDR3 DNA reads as TGTGCCAGCAGCACCGAAGTTAGGACTAGCGGGACCTACGAGCAGTACTTC. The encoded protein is CASSTEVRTSGTYEQYF.

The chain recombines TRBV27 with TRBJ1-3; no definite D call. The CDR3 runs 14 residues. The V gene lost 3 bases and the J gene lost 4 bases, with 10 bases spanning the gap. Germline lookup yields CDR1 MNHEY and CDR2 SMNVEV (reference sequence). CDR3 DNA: TGTGCCAGCAGTTTTCGTCCGGGAGGAAACACCATATATTTT. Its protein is CASSFRPGGNTIYF.